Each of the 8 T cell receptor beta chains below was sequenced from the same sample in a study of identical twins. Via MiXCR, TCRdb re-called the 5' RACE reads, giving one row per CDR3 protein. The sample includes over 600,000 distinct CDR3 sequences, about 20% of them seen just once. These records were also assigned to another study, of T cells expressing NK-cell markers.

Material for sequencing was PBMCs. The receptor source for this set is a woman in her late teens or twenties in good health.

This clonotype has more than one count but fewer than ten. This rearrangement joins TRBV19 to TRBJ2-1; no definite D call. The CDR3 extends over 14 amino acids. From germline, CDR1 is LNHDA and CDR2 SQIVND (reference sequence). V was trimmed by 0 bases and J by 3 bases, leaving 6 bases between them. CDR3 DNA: TGTGCCAGTAGTATAGATCCCGGCTACAATGAGCAGTTCTTC. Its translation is CASSIDPGYNEQFF.

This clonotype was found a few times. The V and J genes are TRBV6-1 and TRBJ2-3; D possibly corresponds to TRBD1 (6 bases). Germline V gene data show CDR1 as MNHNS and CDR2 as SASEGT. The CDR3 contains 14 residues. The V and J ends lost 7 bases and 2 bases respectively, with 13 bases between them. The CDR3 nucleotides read TGTGCCAGCACCCAGGGGCAGGACACAGATACGCAGTATTTT. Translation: CASTQGQDTDTQYF.

CDR3 in amino acids: CASSAGLGQRGHTDTQYF. The CDR3 bases are TGCGCCAGCAGCGCCGGACTAGGACAAAGGGGGCACACAGATACGCAGTATTTT. The chain couples TRBV5-1 to TRBJ2-3; TRBD1 or TRBD2 may be the D gene (7 bases each). Germline-derived CDR1 and CDR2 are SGHRS and YFSETQ. Trimming left V 4 bases short and J 2 bases short, with 23 bases between. There are 18 residues in the CDR3.

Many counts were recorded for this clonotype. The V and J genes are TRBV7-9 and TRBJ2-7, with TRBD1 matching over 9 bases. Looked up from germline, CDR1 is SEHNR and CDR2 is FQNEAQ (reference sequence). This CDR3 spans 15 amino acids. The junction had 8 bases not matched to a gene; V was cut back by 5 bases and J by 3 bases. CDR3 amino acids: CASSPGQGMFYEQYF. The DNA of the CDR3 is TGTGCCAGCAGCCCCGGACAGGGGATGTTCTACGAGCAGTACTTC. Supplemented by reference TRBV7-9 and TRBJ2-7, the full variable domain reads DTGVSQNPRHKITKRGQNVTFRCDPISEHNRLYWYRQTLGQGPEFLTYFQNEAQLEKSRLLSDRFSAERPKGSFSTLEIQRTEQGDSAMYLCASSPGQGMFYEQYFGPGTRLTVT.

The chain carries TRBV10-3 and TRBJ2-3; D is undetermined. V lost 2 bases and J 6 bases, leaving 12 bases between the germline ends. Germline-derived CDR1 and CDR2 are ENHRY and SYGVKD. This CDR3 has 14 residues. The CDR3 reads CAISEGFPVDTQYF. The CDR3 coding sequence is TGTGCCATCAGTGAGGGTTTCCCTGTGGATACGCAGTATTTT.

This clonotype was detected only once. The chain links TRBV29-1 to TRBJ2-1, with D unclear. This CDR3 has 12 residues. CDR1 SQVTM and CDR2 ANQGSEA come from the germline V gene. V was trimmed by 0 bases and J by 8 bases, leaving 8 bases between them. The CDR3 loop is CSVEDGRHEQFF. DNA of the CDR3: TGCAGCGTTGAAGACGGCAGGCATGAGCAGTTCTTC.

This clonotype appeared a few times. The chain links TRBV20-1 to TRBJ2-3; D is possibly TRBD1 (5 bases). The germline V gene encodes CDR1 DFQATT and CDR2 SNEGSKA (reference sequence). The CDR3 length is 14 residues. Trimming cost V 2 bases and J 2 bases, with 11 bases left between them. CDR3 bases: TGCAGTGCTAGACGACAGTCGCACACAGATACGCAGTATTTT. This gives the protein CSARRQSHTDTQYF.

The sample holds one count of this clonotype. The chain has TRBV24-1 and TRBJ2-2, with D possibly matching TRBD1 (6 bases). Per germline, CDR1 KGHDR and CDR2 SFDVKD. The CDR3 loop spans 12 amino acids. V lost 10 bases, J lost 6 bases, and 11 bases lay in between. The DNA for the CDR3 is TGTGCCACGAAGGACAGTGCCGGGGAGCTGTTTTTT. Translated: CATKDSAGELFF.